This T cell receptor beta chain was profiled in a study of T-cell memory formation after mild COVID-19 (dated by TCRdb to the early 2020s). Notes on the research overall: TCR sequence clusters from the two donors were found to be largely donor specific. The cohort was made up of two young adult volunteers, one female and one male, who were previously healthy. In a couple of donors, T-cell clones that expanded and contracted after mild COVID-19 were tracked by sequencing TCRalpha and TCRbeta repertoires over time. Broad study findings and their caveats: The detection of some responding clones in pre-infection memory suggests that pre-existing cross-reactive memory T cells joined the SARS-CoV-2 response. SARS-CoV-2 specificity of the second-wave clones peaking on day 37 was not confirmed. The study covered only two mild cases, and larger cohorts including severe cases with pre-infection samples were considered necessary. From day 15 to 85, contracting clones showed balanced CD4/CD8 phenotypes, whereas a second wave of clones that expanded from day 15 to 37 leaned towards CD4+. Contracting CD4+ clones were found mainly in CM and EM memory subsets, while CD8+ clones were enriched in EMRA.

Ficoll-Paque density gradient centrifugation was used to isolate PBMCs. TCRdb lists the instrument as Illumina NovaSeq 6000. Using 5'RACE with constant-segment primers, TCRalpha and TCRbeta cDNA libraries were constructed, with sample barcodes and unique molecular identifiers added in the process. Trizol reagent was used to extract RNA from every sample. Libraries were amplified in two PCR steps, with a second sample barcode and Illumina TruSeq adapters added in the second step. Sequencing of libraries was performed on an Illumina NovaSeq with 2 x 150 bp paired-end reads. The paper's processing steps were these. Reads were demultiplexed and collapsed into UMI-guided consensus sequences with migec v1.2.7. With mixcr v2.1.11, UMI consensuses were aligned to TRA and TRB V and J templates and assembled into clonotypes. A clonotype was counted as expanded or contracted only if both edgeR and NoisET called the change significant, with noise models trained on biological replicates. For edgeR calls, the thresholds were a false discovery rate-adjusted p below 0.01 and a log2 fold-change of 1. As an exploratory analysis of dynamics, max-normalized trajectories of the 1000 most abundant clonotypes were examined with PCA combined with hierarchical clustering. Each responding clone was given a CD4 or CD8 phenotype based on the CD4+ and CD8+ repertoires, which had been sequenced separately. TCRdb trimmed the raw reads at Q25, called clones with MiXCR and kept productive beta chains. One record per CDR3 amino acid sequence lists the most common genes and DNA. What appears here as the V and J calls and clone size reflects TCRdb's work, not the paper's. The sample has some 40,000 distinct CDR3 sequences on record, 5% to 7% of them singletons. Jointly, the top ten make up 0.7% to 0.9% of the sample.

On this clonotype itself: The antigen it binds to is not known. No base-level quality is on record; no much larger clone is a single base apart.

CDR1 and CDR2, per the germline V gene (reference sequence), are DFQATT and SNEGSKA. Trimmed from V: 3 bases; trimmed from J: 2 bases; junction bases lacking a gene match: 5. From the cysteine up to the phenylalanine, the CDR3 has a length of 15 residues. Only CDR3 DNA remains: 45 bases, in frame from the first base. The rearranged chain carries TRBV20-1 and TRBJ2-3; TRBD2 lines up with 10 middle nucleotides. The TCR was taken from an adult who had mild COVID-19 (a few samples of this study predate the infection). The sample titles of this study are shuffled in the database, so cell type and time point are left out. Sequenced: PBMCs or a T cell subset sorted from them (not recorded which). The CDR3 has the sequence CSASRTSGITDTQYF. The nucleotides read TGCAGTGCTAGTCGGACTAGCGGCATCACAGATACGCAGTATTTT.